This entry concerns a single T cell receptor (beta chain). Primers: 60 Vbeta forward and 13 Jbeta reverse. Libraries were prepared by immunoSEQ multiplex PCR; TCRdb keeps only in-frame clonotypes and omits some of them. The sample has around 150,000 clones. These data are taken from a study of cytomegalovirus exposure and HLA in healthy donors. The V and J ends lost 4 bases and 5 bases respectively, with 8 bases between them. Germline V gives CDR1 SNHLY, CDR2 FYNNEI. The CDR3 is 13 amino acids. The TCR sequence derives from a woman aged 55-70 years in good health and CMV-seronegative. The V call is TRBV2, the J call TRBJ1-4, with unresolved D. Source material: PBMCs. The CDR3: CASSGYRNEKLFF. As DNA, the CDR3 is TGTGCCAGCAGTGGATATCGGAATGAAAAACTGTTTTTT.